This TCR beta chain stems from a study of cytomegalovirus exposure and HLA in healthy donors. The wider study: HLA-typed donors contributed some 85 million unique TCRs, which were held in an early data release. Among the roughly 400 genotyped donors, around 85% were placed in the Caucasian-associated ancestry cluster.

Study conclusions and caveats: Rare TCR sequences predominated, though certain public TCRs were found in many donors. CMV serostatus was the only recorded immune exposure for donors.

With 60 Vbeta and 13 Jbeta primers, the PCR was carried out. Only in-frame clones appear in the TCRdb table, and some are missing; sequencing was by immunoSEQ multiplex PCR. The profile shows fewer than 200,000 clones, 84% of them singletons. On this clone: No antigen is known for it.

Material for sequencing was PBMCs. This clonotype originated in a man aged 30-40 years in good health and CMV-seronegative.

CDR3 sequence reads: CASSLTGFGNQPQHF. The CDR3 nucleotides are TGTGCCAGCAGCTTAACAGGGTTTGGCAATCAGCCCCAGCATTTT. The rearrangement joins TRBV5-8 to TRBJ1-5; the D gene is possibly TRBD1 (6 bases). CDR3 length: 15 amino acids. Germline CDR1 reads SGHTS; CDR2 reads YDEGEE. V lost 2 bases and J lost 2, with 11 bases in between.